The T cell receptor beta chain described here comes from a study of cytomegalovirus exposure and HLA in healthy donors. General observations from the study: The investigators catalogued 150 to 200 TCR beta chains as cytomegalovirus-associated.

As concerns this clone: Its matching antigen is unknown.

The CDR3 totals 14 residues. V lost 4 bases to trimming and J lost 0 bases; unmatched junction nucleotides: 2. Germline loops: CDR1 SGHRS, CDR2 YFSETQ. Primers included in the PCR were 60 Vbeta and 13 Jbeta primers. In the original processing: Per a later analysis, the number of unique TCR beta chains was approximately 73 million, of which around 10 million were shared. TCRdb keeps only in-frame clones here, not all; method: immunoSEQ multiplex PCR. That table gives V, J and clone size, and the DNA gave D and trimming. The sample records 95,000 to 150,000 clones, 65% to 90% being singletons. The material sequenced was PBMCs. The sequence derives from a man under 40 in good health and CMV-seronegative. The rearrangement links TRBV5-1 to TRBJ1-1, with 8 bases lining up with TRBD1. For the CDR3, the DNA is TGCGCCAGCAGCAGGACAGGGATGAACACTGAAGCTTTCTTT. It specifies CASSRTGMNTEAFF.